The following is a T cell receptor beta chain sequence with its context. Germline V gene lookup returns CDR1 SEHNR and CDR2 FQNEAQ (reference sequence). V lost 5 bases to trimming and J lost 2 bases, with 15 bases between them. The CDR3 has 15 residues. The data are from a study of blood T cell repertoires in COVID-19. Turning to the study itself: COVID-19 samples, acute and convalescent, were from the United States, Italy and Spain. From T cells, B-cell-depleted T cells, or PBMCs came the material, which was cDNA or gDNA.

Source study methods: Reference gene primer amplification yielded estimated nucleated cell counts. Assay: immunoSEQ multiplex PCR; the TCRdb copy retains only in-frame clones and omits some. The V and J calls and clone size come from that table; D and trimming were worked out from the DNA. Here the sample spans 60,000 to 75,000 clones, 80% to 90% being singletons. V usage is TRBV7-9 and J usage is TRBJ1-2, with D possibly matching TRBD1 (6 bases). The sequence was collected from an elderly woman with active COVID-19. Sequencing input: peripheral blood. As DNA, the CDR3 is TGTGCCAGCAGCGCCCCGGAACAGGGAAACTATGGCTACACCTTC. Its translation: CASSAPEQGNYGYTF.